These 5 T cell receptor beta chains share one sample of origin, sequenced in a study of cytomegalovirus exposure and HLA in healthy donors. Repertoires were generated with immunoSEQ multiplex PCR, while TCRdb's copy carries only in-frame clones and drops some. The profile covers 180,000 or so clones, with 75% to 85% appearing a single time and around an eighth taken by the ten largest. Sequencing was performed on PBMCs. The receptors were sampled from a woman in her 30s in good health and CMV-seropositive.

This clone was seen a single time. This chain links TRBV5-1 with TRBJ2-7; D is uncertain. Germline CDR1 reads SGHRS; CDR2 reads YFSETQ. V was cut by 0 bases and J by 1 base, with 11 bases left in between. The CDR3 is made up of 15 amino acids. CDR3 DNA: TGCGCCAGCAGCTTGGGACACCAAGGTTCCTACGAGCAGTACTTC. This gives the protein CASSLGHQGSYEQYF.

The sample holds a few counts of this clone. This sequence joins TRBV29-1 and TRBJ2-2; 8 bases align to TRBD1. Trimming took 7 bases from V and 5 from J; bases not matched to a gene: 3. Germline V gives CDR1 SQVTM, CDR2 ANQGSEA. The CDR3 is made up of 12 amino acids. The CDR3 here is CSAGQGTGELFF. The DNA of the CDR3 is TGCAGCGCTGGACAGGGAACCGGGGAGCTGTTTTTT.

The CDR3 region is CASTYSRDFYEQYF. The CDR3 DNA reads TGTGCCAGCACCTATTCCCGGGACTTCTACGAGCAGTACTTC. The chain is built from TRBV6-1 and TRBJ2-7; D may be TRBD2 (6 bases). V lost 7 bases and J lost 3, with 16 bases in between. This CDR3 has 14 amino acids. CDR1 is MNHNS and CDR2 is SASEGT in the germline V gene.

V is TRBV18 and J is TRBJ2-1, with TRBD1 identical over 7 bases. The CDR3 spans 15 residues. Trimming took 1 base from V and 5 from J; bases not matched to a gene: 5. The germline gives CDR1 KGHSH, CDR2 LQKENI. The chain's CDR3 is CASSPLTGENNEQFF. For the CDR3, the DNA is TGTGCCAGCTCACCACTTACAGGGGAAAACAATGAGCAGTTCTTC.

This clone occurred once. The chain joins TRBV19 to TRBJ2-7; TRBD1 is a possible D gene (6 bases). Trimming pared 4 bases from V and 2 bases from J, leaving 15 bases between. Per the germline V gene, CDR1 is LNHDA and CDR2 is SQIVND (reference sequence). The CDR3 loop spans 15 amino acids. The CDR3 bases are TGTGCCAGTAGTAGAGATTCACAGGGCACCTACGAGCAGTACTTC. Residues: CASSRDSQGTYEQYF.